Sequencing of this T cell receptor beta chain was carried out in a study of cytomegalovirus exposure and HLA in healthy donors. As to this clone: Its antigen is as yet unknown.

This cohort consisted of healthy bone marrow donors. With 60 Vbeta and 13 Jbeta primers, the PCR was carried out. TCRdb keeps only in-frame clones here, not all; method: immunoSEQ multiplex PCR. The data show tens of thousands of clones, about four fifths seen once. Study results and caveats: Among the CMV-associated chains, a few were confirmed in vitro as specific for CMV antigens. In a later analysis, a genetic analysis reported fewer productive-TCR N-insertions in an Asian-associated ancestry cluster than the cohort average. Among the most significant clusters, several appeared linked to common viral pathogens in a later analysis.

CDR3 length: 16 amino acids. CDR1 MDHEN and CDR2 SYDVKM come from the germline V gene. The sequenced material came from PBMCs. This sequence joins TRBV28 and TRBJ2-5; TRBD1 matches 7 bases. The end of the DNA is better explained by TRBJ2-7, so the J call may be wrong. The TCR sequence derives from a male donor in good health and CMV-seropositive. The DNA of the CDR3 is TGTGCCAGCAGTGCCGTAGGGGGCGGTATCTCCTACGAGCAGTACTTC. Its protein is CASSAVGGGISYEQYF.